This TCR beta chain is from a study of regulatory T cells in long-lasting Graves disease. Time point given: newly diagnosed GD, antithyroid drugs for less than 3 months. Generation of the TCR library employed RNA extracted from PBMCs. To make TCR beta libraries, researchers used iRepertoire HTBI primers and Arm-PCR of CDR3 regions. TCRdb called the multiplex PCR reads again in MiXCR, with one record for every CDR3 protein. The repertoire has about 500,000 distinct CDR3 sequences, about 17% of them found once; the top ten carry less than 15%. This sample was shared with a second study, whose subject was T cells in Graves' hyperthyroidism and ophthalmopathy. That work adds: Exclusion of patients followed from uncontrolled infection, other autoimmune disease, pregnancy or lactation. The study used the HTBI primer set for a first-round RT-PCR of the TCR CDR3.

The source material was peripheral blood mononuclear cells (PBMCs), sampled at new diagnosis, from a patient treated with antithyroid drugs. The TCR sequence derives from a man between 40 and 49 years old with Graves disease.

The CDR3 DNA is TGTGCCAGCAGCGTAGAACCCGACTCCTACGAGCAGTACTTC. Residues: CASSVEPDSYEQYF. The rearrangement joins TRBV13 to TRBJ2-7; the D is unclear. V was pared by 5 bases and J by 0 bases, with 11 bases between. Germline assignment: CDR1 PRHDT and CDR2 FYEKMQ (reference sequence). CDR3 size: 14 residues.